These 26 T cell receptor beta chains were sequenced from one sample in a study of T cell clones after liver transplantation (dated by TCRdb to about 2019). The library came from the immunoSEQ multiplex PCR assay. The clones in this table, taken by TCRdb from immuneACCESS, are in-frame only. Not every clone is retained; where verified, under half of the shortfall comes from an unresolved V gene, and the cause of the rest is unknown. Counted in this sample were about 58,000 clones; about 73% of them appeared once. About 2.6% of the sample is taken by the ten largest. Sample: CD4+ T cells from blood, taken at the approximately 15-month timepoint. These receptor sequences come from a human patient who received a liver transplant. After a transplant, the donor of the graft may account for some T cells.

The chain is built from TRBV6-1 and TRBJ1-5, with D unclear. The CDR3 runs 13 residues. Trimming left V 4 bases short and J 6 bases short, with 10 bases between. Germline CDR1 is MNHNS and CDR2 is SASEGT. CDR3 in DNA: TGTGCCAGCAGTGCTAAAAGGAGTCAGCCCCAGCATTTT. Protein product: CASSAKRSQPQHF.

The table lists this clone with a count of one. The chain employs TRBV28 and TRBJ2-6; tentative D call: TRBD1 (5 bases). Germline CDR1 reads MDHEN; CDR2 reads SYDVKM. The CDR3 has 18 residues. The V end was cut by 1 base, the J end by 0 bases, with 13 bases between. CDR3: CASSLFAGWASGANVLTF. CDR3 coding DNA: TGTGCCAGCAGTTTATTCGCAGGGTGGGCCTCTGGGGCCAACGTCCTGACTTTC.

V usage is TRBV19 and J usage is TRBJ1-4, with TRBD1 identical over 7 bases. Germline loops: CDR1 LNHDA, CDR2 SQIVND (reference sequence). The ends lost 6 bases at V and 5 bases at J; junction bases unmatched: 6. The CDR3 loop spans 14 amino acids. As DNA, the CDR3 is TGTGCCAGTAGCCCCGGGACAGCGAATGAAAAACTGTTTTTT. This encodes CASSPGTANEKLFF.

The rearrangement uses TRBV7-9 and TRBJ1-3, with 7 nucleotides matching TRBD1. The germline gives CDR1 SEHNR, CDR2 FQNEAQ (reference sequence). Trimming removed 5 bases from V and 3 bases from J; junction bases left unmatched: 7. The CDR3 consists of 15 residues. CDR3 in DNA: TGTGCCAGCAGCCCGACAGGGACCTATGGAAACACCATATATTTT. It specifies CASSPTGTYGNTIYF.

The J gene is TRBJ2-2, the V gene TRBV2; either TRBD1 or TRBD2 may supply D (5 bases each). The CDR3 contains 13 residues. V gave up 0 bases and J gave up 12 bases, with 11 bases separating them. CDR1 is SNHLY and CDR2 is FYNNEI in the germline V gene. CDR3 sequence: CASSEAPGTQLFF. DNA for the CDR3: TGTGCCAGCAGTGAAGCGCCCGGGACCCAGCTGTTTTTT. Based on the CDR3 plus reference TRBV2 and TRBJ2-2, the full variable domain is EPEVTQTPSHQVTQMGQEVILRCVPISNHLYFYWYRQILGQKVEFLVSFYNNEISEKSEIFDDQFSVERPDGSNFTLKIRSTKLEDSAMYFCASSEAPGTQLFFGEGSRLTVL.

This rearrangement joins TRBV29-1 to TRBJ1-2; a weak D match, TRBD1 (6 bases). The CDR3 contains 15 residues. Per germline, CDR1 SQVTM and CDR2 ANQGSEA. Trimming pared 2 bases from V and 5 bases from J, leaving 18 bases between. CDR3 in amino acids: CSVEKGSGVGYGYTF. DNA for the CDR3: TGCAGCGTTGAAAAGGGGTCAGGGGTTGGGTATGGCTACACCTTC.

The chain employs TRBV11-3 and TRBJ2-2, with 10 nucleotides matching TRBD2. The trim removed 0 bases at V and 2 bases at J, leaving 3 bases unmatched. CDR1 is SGHNT and CDR2 is YENEEA in the germline V gene. CDR3 size: 17 residues. The CDR3 sequence is CASSLDPSGGNTGELFF. DNA for the CDR3: TGTGCCAGCAGCTTAGATCCTAGCGGGGGTAACACCGGGGAGCTGTTTTTT.

This clone was counted a single time. This chain connects TRBV19 to TRBJ2-5; D perhaps matches TRBD2 (5 bases). CDR1 and CDR2 (germline): LNHDA, SQIVND (reference sequence). There are 16 residues in the CDR3. With 5 bases removed from V and 5 bases from J, the gap between germline ends came to 21 bases. CDR3 coding DNA: TGTGCCAGTAGTCCCCGGCAACCAGGACTCGGGGAGACCCAGTACTTC. This gives the protein CASSPRQPGLGETQYF. Together with reference TRBV19 and TRBJ2-5, the CDR3 gives the full variable domain: DGGITQSPKYLFRKEGQNVTLSCEQNLNHDAMYWYRQDPGQGLRLIYYSQIVNDFQKGDIAEGYSVSREKKESFPLTVTSAQKNPTAFYLCASSPRQPGLGETQYFGPGTRLLVL.

This clone was counted between two and nine times. The V call is TRBV29-1, the J call TRBJ2-3; D call uncertain. This CDR3 has 13 amino acids. Germline lookup yields CDR1 SQVTM and CDR2 ANQGSEA. Trimming cost V 4 bases and J 5 bases, with 13 bases left between them. The CDR3 here is CSVGLVIGDTQYF. The CDR3 DNA sequence: TGCAGCGTTGGCCTAGTGATTGGAGATACGCAGTATTTT.

This rearrangement joins TRBV30 to TRBJ1-6, with D perhaps TRBD1 (5 bases). CDR1 and CDR2 from the germline V gene are GTSNPN and SVGIG (reference sequence). Trimming left V 4 bases short and J 7 bases short, with 11 bases between. The CDR3 sequence is 13 residues long. The CDR3 sequence is CAWKRDGNSPLHF. In nucleotides, the CDR3 is TGTGCCTGGAAAAGGGACGGAAATTCACCCCTCCACTTT. Full variable domain (missing parts from reference TRBV30 and TRBJ1-6): SQTIHQWPATLVQPVGSPLSLECTVEGTSNPNLYWYRQAAGRGLQLLFYSVGIGQISSEVPQNLSASRPQDRQFILSSKKLLLSDSGFYLCAWKRDGNSPLHFGNGTRLTVT.

The chain combines TRBV1 with TRBJ1-5; the listed D gene, TRBD1, was not tested against the DNA. TRBV1 is termed a pseudogene. The CDR3 extends over 19 amino acids. CDR3 amino acids: CTSSSPVAHRDRQYQPQHF. CDR3 nucleotide sequence: TGCACCAGCAGCTCTCCCGTGGCTCACCGGGACAGACAGTATCAGCCCCAGCATTTT.

Relative to its sample, this clone is medium-sized. This sequence joins TRBV7-8 and TRBJ1-2, with 12 bases lining up with TRBD1. The CDR3 covers 15 residues. Germline loops: CDR1 SGHVS, CDR2 FQNEAQ. V dropped 5 bases and J dropped 6; count of bases not matched to a gene: 7. The CDR3 nucleotides read TGTGCCAGCAGCACGGGACAGGGGGCGCGGAATGGCTACACCTTC. Its protein is CASSTGQGARNGYTF.

This clone has a count of ten or more. V and J are TRBV19 and TRBJ1-4; maybe TRBD1 (5 bases). V dropped 3 bases and J dropped 5 bases, with 13 bases sitting between them. Germline V gene lookup returns CDR1 LNHDA and CDR2 SQIVND (reference sequence). The CDR3 has 15 amino acids. CDR3 region: CASSMRAGPNEKLFF. Written as DNA, the CDR3 is TGTGCCAGTAGTATGAGGGCAGGGCCCAATGAAAAACTGTTTTTT.

The chain has TRBV10-3 and TRBJ2-3, with a weak D call TRBD1 (5 bases). The germline V and J ends were trimmed by 2 bases and 2 bases, with 11 bases remaining between them. The CDR3 consists of 15 residues. Germline V gene sequence: CDR1 ENHRY, CDR2 SYGVKD. This chain's CDR3 is CAISENPTDTDTQYF. The CDR3 DNA is TGTGCCATCAGTGAGAACCCGACAGACACAGATACGCAGTATTTT.

V usage is TRBV15 and J usage is TRBJ2-1; 7 bases align to TRBD2. CDR3 length: 15 residues. Looked up from germline, CDR1 is LNHNV and CDR2 is YYDKDF (reference sequence). V shed 0 bases, J shed 10 bases, and the junction held 9 bases outside the gene matches. CDR3 DNA sequence: TGTGCCACCAGCAGAGACGTTCGGGAGGCAGGGGAGCAGTTCTTC. Translating it yields CATSRDVREAGEQFF.

This chain connects TRBV6-5 to TRBJ1-1; perhaps TRBD1 as D (5 bases). This CDR3 is built from 13 residues. The germline CDR1 and CDR2 sequences are MNHEY and SVGAGI. Trimming removed 7 bases from V and 5 bases from J, with 14 bases in between. The DNA for the CDR3 is TGTGCCAGCACCAGGGAGGGAGGGACTGAAGCTTTCTTT. This translates into CASTREGGTEAFF.

This clone was seen a handful of times. The rearrangement links TRBV6-5 to TRBJ1-2; a weak D match, TRBD1 (5 bases). Germline lookup yields CDR1 MNHEY and CDR2 SVGAGI. The length of the CDR3 is 15 residues. V was shortened by 2 bases and J by 8 bases, with 18 bases between the two germline ends. The CDR3 DNA follows: TGTGCCAGCAGTTACAGACAGCTTCCCTCACGCGGCTACACCTTC. Its translation is CASSYRQLPSRGYTF.

The chain carries TRBV27 and TRBJ2-7; 9 nucleotides align to TRBD1. Germline loops: CDR1 MNHEY, CDR2 SMNVEV (reference sequence). CDR3 length: 15 amino acids. Trimming removed 5 bases from V and 3 bases from J; junction bases left unmatched: 8. CDR3 DNA: TGTGCCAGCAGTCTAGGGACAGGGCAAGTCTACGAGCAGTACTTC. Encoded protein: CASSLGTGQVYEQYF.

This sequence joins TRBV6-5 and TRBJ2-7, with 10 bases matching TRBD1. V lost 6 bases and J lost 5; bases outside the gene matches: 10. The CDR3 length is 15 residues. CDR1 and CDR2 from the germline V gene are MNHEY and SVGAGI. CDR3 sequence reads: CASRNSRQGANEQYF. The CDR3 nucleotides are TGTGCCAGCAGAAACTCTCGACAGGGGGCAAACGAGCAGTACTTC.

The rearrangement uses TRBV1 and TRBJ2-1. TRBV1 is an annotated pseudogene. The CDR3 length is 15 residues. CDR3 residues: CTSKALRGRYNEQFF. CDR3 DNA sequence: TGCACCAGCAAGGCCCTGAGGGGCCGATACAATGAGCAGTTCTTC.

This rearrangement joins TRBV5-1 to TRBJ2-1, with 14 nucleotides matching TRBD2. V lost 2 bases and J lost 9; bases outside the gene matches: 10. Looked up from germline, CDR1 is SGHRS and CDR2 is YFSETQ. This CDR3 region has 17 residues. Here the CDR3 DNA reads TGCGCCAGCAGCTTAGTGACTAGCGGGAGGGCGGGGACTGAGCAGTTCTTC. This encodes CASSLVTSGRAGTEQFF.

The CDR3 sequence: CASSEQNTGELFF. Written as DNA, the CDR3 is TGTGCCAGTAGCGAGCAGAACACCGGGGAGCTGTTTTTT. The chain has TRBV19 and TRBJ2-2; no firm D call. The CDR3 length is 13 residues. Germline CDR1 and CDR2: LNHDA and SQIVND (reference sequence). V was cut by 6 bases and J by 1 base, with 6 bases left in between.

The chain joins TRBV18 to TRBJ2-1; maybe TRBD2 (6 bases). V lost 4 bases and J 3 bases, leaving 10 bases between the germline ends. The CDR3 runs 14 residues. Germline CDR1 is KGHSH and CDR2 is LQKENI. The CDR3 region has the DNA TGTGCCAGCTCACTATCGACTAGCTACAATGAGCAGTTCTTC. Protein product: CASSLSTSYNEQFF.

This clone was observed a single time. The chain couples TRBV25-1 to TRBJ1-2; 10 bases align to TRBD1. With V trimmed by 1 base and J by 4 bases, 3 bases remained unmatched. Germline CDR1 MGHDK, CDR2 SYGVNS. The length of the CDR3 is 15 residues. CDR3 residues: CASSELGQGFYGYTF. The CDR3 nucleotides are TGTGCCAGCAGTGAATTGGGACAGGGGTTCTATGGCTACACCTTC.

This chain uses TRBV15 with TRBJ1-1; D is unclear. This CDR3 has 13 amino acids. V was shortened by 2 bases and J by 13 bases, with 17 bases between the two germline ends. CDR1 and CDR2 from the germline V gene are LNHNV and YYDKDF (reference sequence). Here the CDR3 DNA reads TGTGCCACCAGCAGAAACCTACCGGGCAGCCATTTCTTT. Amino acids: CATSRNLPGSHFF.

V gene TRBV6-1 combines with J gene TRBJ2-2, with D uncertain. V lost 3 bases to trimming and J lost 3 bases, with 11 bases between them. The germline V gene encodes CDR1 MNHNS and CDR2 SASEGT. CDR3 size: 15 residues. CDR3 loop: CASSDLARHTGELFF. CDR3 DNA sequence: TGTGCCAGCAGTGACTTGGCCCGACACACCGGGGAGCTGTTTTTT.